This TCR beta chain originates from a study of T cell responses to AZD1222 COVID-19 vaccine. General study points: The donors showed a predominance of white British ancestry and of females, with possible underestimation of clonal diversity.

The CDR3 totals 13 residues. Trimming pared 7 bases from V and 4 bases from J, leaving 11 bases between. Germline V gives CDR1 LGHDT, CDR2 YNNKEL (reference sequence). The data were produced by immunoSEQ multiplex PCR, yet TCRdb's version contains in-frame clones alone and is incomplete. There are about 37,000 clones in the sample; over 75% occur only once, and more than 9.5% lies in the top ten. Concerning this clone: Its antigen is not known.

Specimen: peripheral blood, collected 28 days after the second AZD1222 dose. The source of this sequence is an adult who received the AZD1222 COVID-19 vaccine. V is TRBV3-1 (or the pseudogene TRBV3-2) and J is TRBJ2-1; D may be TRBD1 or TRBD2 (7 bases each). CDR3: CASTRGGYNEQFF. CDR3 DNA: TGTGCCAGCACCAGGGGGGGGTACAATGAGCAGTTCTTC.